Shown below are 25 T cell receptor beta chains from a single sample sequenced in a study of PD-1 blockade in classical Hodgkin lymphoma. Profiled with immunoSEQ multiplex PCR; TCRdb holds only in-frame clones, not every one. The data contain about 40,000 clones, around 80% of them singletons. Brentuximab vedotin exposure varied among the patients, all of whom had relapsed after autologous stem cell transplantation. Sequencing used peripheral blood mononuclear cells (PBMCs), obtained at baseline. Source of these receptors: a human donor with classical Hodgkin lymphoma.

The chain combines TRBV9 with TRBJ1-2; D possibly corresponds to TRBD1 (5 bases). Trimming left V 3 bases short and J 6 bases short, with 12 bases between. Germline CDR1 is SGDLS and CDR2 is YYNGEE. This CDR3 has 13 amino acids. This chain's CDR3 is CASSATPRDGYTF. DNA of the CDR3: TGTGCCAGCAGCGCCACCCCCAGGGATGGCTACACCTTC.

The V call is TRBV19, the J call TRBJ1-5; D might be TRBD1 (5 bases). V was shortened by 6 bases and J by 9 bases, with 21 bases between the two germline ends. Germline-derived CDR1 and CDR2 are LNHDA and SQIVND (reference sequence). The CDR3 is 15 residues long. The CDR3 DNA sequence: TGTGCCAGTAGCCGCCCCGGGACTAGGGGACGGCCCCAGCATTTT. It encodes CASSRPGTRGRPQHF.

The rearrangement joins TRBV4-3 to TRBJ2-7, with D perhaps TRBD1 (7 bases). The ends were cut back, 0 bases at V and 3 bases at J, with 12 bases in the middle. Germline CDR1 LGHNA, CDR2 YSLEER. The CDR3 extends over 15 amino acids. CDR3 loop: CASSQEDYRGYEQYF. DNA for the CDR3: TGCGCCAGCAGCCAAGAGGACTACAGGGGCTACGAGCAGTACTTC.

The CDR3 here is CASSDRQGAWQYF. The CDR3 DNA follows: TGTGCCAGCAGTGACCGGCAGGGGGCTTGGCAGTACTTC. The chain couples TRBV2 to TRBJ2-7; 8 bases align to TRBD1. The CDR3 contains 13 residues. Germline-derived CDR1 and CDR2 are SNHLY and FYNNEI. V gave up 3 bases and J gave up 9 bases; unmatched junction bases: 7.

The rearrangement uses TRBV21-1 and TRBJ1-4; the DNA was not used to check the table's D call, TRBD1. TRBV21-1 is a recognized pseudogene. There are 14 residues in the CDR3. CDR3 nucleotides: TGTGCCAGCAGCACACAGGGGGGCTCTGAAAAACTGTTTTTT. It translates to CASSTQGGSEKLFF.

The chain links TRBV9 to TRBJ2-5, with a weak D call TRBD2 (5 bases). The CDR3 runs to 15 residues. Germline CDR1 and CDR2: SGDLS and YYNGEE. Trimming removed 0 bases from V and 4 bases from J, with 13 bases in between. The CDR3 region is CASSVVGRGSETQYF. The CDR3 DNA reads TGTGCCAGCAGCGTAGTTGGACGAGGGTCAGAGACCCAGTACTTC.

This clone was recorded at least ten times. CDR3 region: CASSDPAGTDDGELFF. CDR3 in DNA: TGTGCCAGCAGCGACCCTGCCGGGACAGACGACGGGGAGCTGTTTTTT. The chain is built from TRBV9 and TRBJ2-2; 7 positions agree with TRBD1. Trimming removed 3 bases from V and 7 bases from J; junction bases left unmatched: 12. The CDR3 sequence is 16 residues long. Germline V gives CDR1 SGDLS, CDR2 YYNGEE.

The gene calls are TRBV6-5 and TRBJ1-5; 7 bases align to TRBD1. The V and J ends lost 6 bases and 6 bases, in that order; junction bases with no gene match: 5. CDR3 length: 13 residues. CDR1 and CDR2 (germline): MNHEY, SVGAGI. The CDR3 reads CASSDRVGQPQHF. DNA of the CDR3: TGTGCCAGCAGCGACAGGGTAGGTCAGCCCCAGCATTTT.

This clone showed up just once. The rearrangement joins TRBV6-1 to TRBJ1-1, with D possibly matching TRBD1 (5 bases). The CDR3 is 14 amino acids. CDR1 and CDR2 (germline): MNHNS, SASEGT. Deletions cut 9 bases from V and 0 bases from J, with 14 bases between. DNA for the CDR3: TGTGCCAGTCCCTCGGGACTGATGAACACTGAAGCTTTCTTT. Protein product: CASPSGLMNTEAFF.

The genes are TRBV29-1 and TRBJ2-2; D call uncertain. V gave up 2 bases and J gave up 0 bases, with 7 bases separating them. CDR3 size: 14 residues. Germline CDR1 and CDR2: SQVTM and ANQGSEA. For the CDR3, the DNA is TGCAGCGTTGAAATAGGGACGAACACCGGGGAGCTGTTTTTT. Its protein product is CSVEIGTNTGELFF.

This rearrangement joins TRBV6-6 to TRBJ2-7, with a weak D call TRBD2 (5 bases). This CDR3 contains 14 residues. V was cut by 6 bases and J by 1 base, with 13 bases left in between. The germline CDR1 and CDR2 sequences are MNHNY and SVGAGI (reference sequence). The CDR3 coding sequence is TGTGCCAGCAGCCAATATACTAGTTCCTACGAGCAGTACTTC. As protein: CASSQYTSSYEQYF.

The V gene is TRBV6-5, the J gene TRBJ2-5; D is unclear. The J call may be in error: the DNA end matches TRBJ2-7 better. Germline V CDR1 and CDR2: MNHEY, SVGAGI. CDR3 length: 15 amino acids. In DNA form, the CDR3 reads TGTGCCAGCAGTTACTCGCTCCTTCCTGTCTACGAGCAGTACTTC. It encodes CASSYSLLPVYEQYF.

The J gene is TRBJ1-6, the V gene TRBV7-6, with D tentatively TRBD1 (5 bases). Trimming shortened V by 3 bases and J by 2 bases, and 8 bases separated the two germline ends. The CDR3 totals 15 residues. Germline values: CDR1 SGHVS, CDR2 FNYEAQ. The CDR3 is CASSLGGAYNSPLHF. DNA for the CDR3: TGTGCCAGCAGCTTGGGAGGGGCCTATAATTCACCCCTCCACTTT.

The V gene is TRBV4-1, the J gene TRBJ2-7; D is uncertain. V lost 1 base, J lost 2 bases, and 12 bases lay in between. Per germline, CDR1 MGHRA and CDR2 YSYEKL. CDR3 length: 15 residues. The CDR3 region has the DNA TGCGCCAGCAGCCAAGGACCCCGGACGACCTACGAGCAGTACTTC. Residues: CASSQGPRTTYEQYF.

The chain links TRBV9 to TRBJ1-1, with TRBD1 as a possible D gene (6 bases). Germline V gives CDR1 SGDLS, CDR2 YYNGEE. The CDR3 is 16 residues long. The V end lost 4 bases, the J end lost 1 base, and 17 bases lay between the germline ends. CDR3 amino acids: CASSPSALTGNTEAFF. The CDR3 coding sequence is TGTGCCAGCAGCCCATCCGCCCTGACAGGGAACACTGAAGCTTTCTTT.

This clone was found once. This rearrangement joins TRBV14 to TRBJ2-1; no clear D. V was cut by 1 base and J by 3 bases, with 4 bases left in between. The CDR3 covers 13 residues. CDR1 is SGHDN and CDR2 is FVKESK in the germline V gene. The chain's CDR3 is CASSQANYNEQFF. The DNA of the CDR3 is TGTGCCAGCAGCCAAGCCAACTACAATGAGCAGTTCTTC.

The chain uses TRBV6-5 and TRBJ2-5, with 10 bases that match TRBD1. The CDR3 has 14 amino acids. The V and J ends lost 6 bases and 5 bases, in that order; junction bases with no gene match: 6. The germline V gene encodes CDR1 MNHEY and CDR2 SVGAGI. CDR3 protein: CASSRQGAGETQYF. Written as DNA, the CDR3 is TGTGCCAGCAGCAGACAGGGGGCAGGGGAGACCCAGTACTTC.

The rearrangement uses TRBV11-3 and TRBJ2-6; D is tentatively TRBD1 or TRBD2 (5 bases each). CDR1 is SGHNT, CDR2 YENEEA, per germline. The CDR3 is made up of 17 amino acids. Trimming removed 5 bases at V and 1 base at J, with 15 bases between. The CDR3 DNA follows: TGTGCCAGCAGCGATCGGGACCGAACATCTGGGGCCAACGTCCTGACTTTC. Amino acids: CASSDRDRTSGANVLTF. Full variable domain (missing parts from reference TRBV11-3 and TRBJ2-6): EAGVVQSPRYKIIEKKQPVAFWCNPISGHNTLYWYLQNLGQGPELLIRYENEEAVDDSQLPKDRFSAERLKGVDSTLKIQPAELGDSAVYLCASSDRDRTSGANVLTFGAGSRLTVL.

The rearrangement uses TRBV11-2 and TRBJ2-3; D uncertain. The CDR3 loop spans 12 amino acids. The V gene lost 8 bases and the J gene lost 7 bases, with 13 bases spanning the gap. The germline CDR1 and CDR2 sequences are SGHAT and FQNNGV. The CDR3 DNA is TGTGCCAGCGCCGACCGGCGATATACGCAGTATTTT. Protein product: CASADRRYTQYF. Filled out from reference TRBV11-2 and TRBJ2-3, the complete variable domain reads EAGVAQSPRYKIIEKRQSVAFWCNPISGHATLYWYQQILGQGPKLLIQFQNNGVVDDSQLPKDRFSAERLKGVDSTLKIQPAKLEDSAVYLCASADRRYTQYFGPGTRLTVL.

V gene TRBV13 combines with J gene TRBJ1-1, with D perhaps matching TRBD1 (5 bases). This CDR3 spans 15 amino acids. Germline V gene sequence: CDR1 PRHDT, CDR2 FYEKMQ (reference sequence). V was trimmed by 1 base and J by 1 base, leaving 10 bases between them. As DNA, the CDR3 is TGTGCCAGCAGCTTAGAAGGCCAGGGGAACACTGAAGCTTTCTTT. Translation: CASSLEGQGNTEAFF.

This chain connects TRBV25-1 to TRBJ2-7; tentative D call: TRBD2 (6 bases). V was trimmed by 0 bases and J by 4 bases, leaving 22 bases between them. Germline CDR1 reads MGHDK; CDR2 reads SYGVNS. The CDR3 loop spans 18 amino acids. CDR3 nucleotides: TGTGCCAGCAGTGAATATGAGCCATGGGGGGTACGGTTGTACGAGCAGTACTTC. This translates into CASSEYEPWGVRLYEQYF.

V and J are TRBV7-9 and TRBJ1-5; no clear D gene. CDR1 and CDR2 from the germline V gene are SEHNR and FQNEAQ (reference sequence). Trimming took off 5 bases at V and 10 bases at J, with 15 bases between the two ends. The CDR3 covers 13 residues. The CDR3 spells CASSPGPSQPQHF. The CDR3 coding sequence is TGTGCCAGCAGCCCAGGACCCTCGCAACCCCAGCATTTT.

This chain joins TRBV7-2 and TRBJ2-7; the D is unclear. V lost 3 bases, J lost 6 bases, and 12 bases lay in between. The CDR3 runs to 13 residues. Germline lookup yields CDR1 SGHTA and CDR2 FQGNSA. In DNA form, the CDR3 reads TGTGCCAGCAGCTTCGCGCCCGGCGGCGAGCAGTACTTC. This gives the protein CASSFAPGGEQYF.

This chain joins TRBV6-1 and TRBJ1-2; 10 bases fit TRBD1. The CDR3 runs 14 residues. Trimming at V came to 2 bases and at J to 4 bases, leaving 1 base not matched to a gene. CDR1 is MNHNS and CDR2 is SASEGT in the germline V gene. CDR3 amino acids: CASSEWDRGYGYTF. The CDR3 DNA reads TGTGCCAGCAGTGAATGGGACAGGGGCTATGGCTACACCTTC.

The chain joins TRBV29-1 to TRBJ2-3; 7 bases map to TRBD2. Germline trimming cut 1 base from V and 6 bases from J; bases unmatched to any gene: 1. Germline V gene lookup returns CDR1 SQVTM and CDR2 ANQGSEA. This CDR3 spans 12 amino acids. Written as DNA, the CDR3 is TGCAGCGTTGAAGGGACTAGGGATACGCAGTATTTT. It is translated as CSVEGTRDTQYF.